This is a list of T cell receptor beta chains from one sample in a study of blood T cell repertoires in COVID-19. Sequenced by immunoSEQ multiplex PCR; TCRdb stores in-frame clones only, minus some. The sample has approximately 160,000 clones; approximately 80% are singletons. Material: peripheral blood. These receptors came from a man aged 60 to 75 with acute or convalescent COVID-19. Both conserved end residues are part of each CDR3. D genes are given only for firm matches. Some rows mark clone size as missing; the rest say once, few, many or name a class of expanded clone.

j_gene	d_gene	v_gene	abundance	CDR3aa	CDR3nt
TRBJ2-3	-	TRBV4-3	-	CASSQDRRVGTDTQYF	TGCGCCAGCAGCCAAGATAGGAGGGTTGGCACAGATACGCAGTATTTT
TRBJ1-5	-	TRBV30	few	CAFGGTSNQPQHF	TGTGCCTTTGGAGGGACTAGCAATCAGCCCCAGCATTTT
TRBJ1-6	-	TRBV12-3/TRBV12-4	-	CASSTGQKSPLHF	TGTGCCAGCAGTACGGGACAAAAGTCACCCCTCCACTTT
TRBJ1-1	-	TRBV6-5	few	CASSYFDSGTEAFF	TGTGCCAGCAGTTACTTTGATTCTGGGACAGAAGCTTTCTTT
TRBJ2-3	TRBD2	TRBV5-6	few	CASSLSFGGGLSTDTQYF	TGTGCCAGCAGCTTGTCGTTTGGCGGGGGGCTGAGCACAGATACGCAGTATTTT
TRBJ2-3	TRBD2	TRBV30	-	CAWSGGPSGGSTDTQYF	TGTGCCTGGAGTGGGGGTCCTAGCGGGGGGAGCACAGATACGCAGTATTTT
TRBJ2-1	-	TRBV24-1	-	CATSGIGKGGSYNEQFF	TGTGCCACCAGTGGGATTGGTAAGGGAGGCTCCTACAATGAGCAGTTCTTC
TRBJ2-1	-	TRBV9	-	CASSDRRQGAYNEQFF	TGTGCCAGCAGCGACAGAAGGCAGGGCGCCTACAATGAGCAGTTCTTC
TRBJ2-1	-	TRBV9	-	CASSVEWVGEQFF	TGTGCCAGCAGCGTAGAATGGGTGGGCGAGCAGTTCTTC
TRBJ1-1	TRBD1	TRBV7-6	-	CASSREDRVTEAFF	TGTGCCAGCAGCCGGGAAGACAGGGTCACTGAAGCTTTCTTT
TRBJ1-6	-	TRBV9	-	CASSVELYSPLHF	TGTGCCAGCAGCGTAGAACTTTATTCACCCCTCCACTTT
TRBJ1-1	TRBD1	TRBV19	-	CASNLDRGSPGAFF	TGTGCCAGTAACCTTGACAGGGGCTCTCCGGGGGCTTTCTTT
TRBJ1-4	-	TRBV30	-	CAWSRWLERSNEKLFF	TGTGCCTGGAGCCGCTGGCTGGAGAGAAGTAATGAAAAACTGTTTTTT
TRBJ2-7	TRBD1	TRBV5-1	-	CASSFGQGANEQYF	TGCGCCAGCAGCTTCGGACAGGGGGCGAATGAGCAGTACTTC
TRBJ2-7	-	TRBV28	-	CATFGPAEYF	TGTGCCACCTTCGGCCCAGCGGAGTACTTC
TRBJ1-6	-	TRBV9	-	CASSVGGDNSPLHF	TGTGCCAGCAGCGTAGGGGGGGATAATTCACCCCTCCACTTT
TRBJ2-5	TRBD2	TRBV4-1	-	CASSQEAGQPQETQYF	TGCGCCAGCAGCCAAGAAGCGGGGCAGCCACAAGAGACCCAGTACTTC
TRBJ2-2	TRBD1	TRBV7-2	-	CASSLRTGGTGELFF	TGTGCCAGCAGCTTAAGGACAGGGGGCACCGGGGAGCTGTTTTTT
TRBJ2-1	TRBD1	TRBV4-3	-	CASSDPGQSYNEQFF	TGCGCCAGCAGCGATCCGGGACAGAGCTACAATGAGCAGTTCTTC
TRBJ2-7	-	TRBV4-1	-	CASSHRTASYEQYF	TGCGCCAGCAGCCATAGGACAGCCAGCTACGAGCAGTACTTC
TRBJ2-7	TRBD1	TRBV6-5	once	CASSSDRGGYEQYF	TGTGCCAGCAGTTCGGACAGGGGGGGCTACGAGCAGTACTTC
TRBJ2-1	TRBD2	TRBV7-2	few	CASSSSGPYNEQFF	TGTGCCAGCAGCTCTAGCGGGCCTTACAATGAGCAGTTCTTC
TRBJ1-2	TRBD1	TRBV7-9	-	CASSSLDRGNGYTF	TGTGCCAGCAGCTCCTTGGACAGGGGAAATGGCTACACCTTC
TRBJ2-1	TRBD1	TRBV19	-	CASSMGRGYNEQFF	TGTGCCAGTAGTATGGGCAGGGGGTACAATGAGCAGTTCTTC
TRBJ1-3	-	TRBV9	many	CASSVKEYSSYGNTIYF	TGTGCCAGCAGCGTAAAGGAGTATTCTTCTTACGGAAACACCATATATTTT
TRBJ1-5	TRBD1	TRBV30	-	CAWSAGQYSNQPQHF	TGTGCCTGGAGCGCGGGACAGTATAGCAATCAGCCCCAGCATTTT
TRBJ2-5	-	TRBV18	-	CASSPLEGVQETQYF	TGTGCCAGCTCACCGTTAGAGGGGGTCCAAGAGACCCAGTACTTC
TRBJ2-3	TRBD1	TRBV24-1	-	CATSDFGTASTDTQYF	TGTGCCACCAGTGATTTCGGGACAGCTAGCACAGATACGCAGTATTTT
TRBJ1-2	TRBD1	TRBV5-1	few	CASGSGTDPNYGYTF	TGCGCCAGCGGCTCCGGGACAGATCCTAACTATGGCTACACCTTC
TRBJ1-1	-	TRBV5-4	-	CASSPMGGTEAFF	TGTGCCAGCAGCCCCATGGGGGGGACTGAAGCTTTCTTT
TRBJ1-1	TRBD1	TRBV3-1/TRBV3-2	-	CASSQIGTDEAFF	TGTGCCAGCAGCCAGATAGGGACAGACGAAGCTTTCTTT
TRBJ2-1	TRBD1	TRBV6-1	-	CASSSGTDYNEQFF	TGTGCCAGCAGTTCCGGGACAGACTACAATGAGCAGTTCTTC
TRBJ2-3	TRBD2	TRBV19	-	CASSKRGSTDTQYF	TGTGCCAGTAGTAAGCGGGGGAGCACAGATACGCAGTATTTT
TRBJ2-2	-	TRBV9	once	CASSVATVGGGELFF	TGTGCCAGCAGCGTAGCTACGGTAGGAGGCGGGGAGCTGTTTTTT
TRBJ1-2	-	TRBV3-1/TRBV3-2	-	CASSQATANYGYTF	TGTGCCAGCAGCCAAGCAACAGCTAACTATGGCTACACCTTC
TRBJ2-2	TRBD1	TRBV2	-	CAGTGGEVGELFF	TGTGCCGGGACAGGGGGCGAAGTCGGGGAGCTGTTTTTT
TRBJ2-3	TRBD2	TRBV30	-	CAWNGGADTQYF	TGTGCCTGGAACGGGGGGGCAGATACGCAGTATTTT
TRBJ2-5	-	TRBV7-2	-	CASSSAGPPETQYF	TGTGCCAGCAGCTCCGCCGGTCCCCCCGAGACCCAGTACTTC
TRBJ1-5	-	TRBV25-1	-	CASSDGGGRNQPQHF	TGTGCCAGCAGTGACGGGGGGGGAAGGAATCAGCCCCAGCATTTT
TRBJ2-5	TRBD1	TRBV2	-	CATKDRDETQYF	TGTGCCACCAAGGACAGGGACGAGACCCAGTACTTC
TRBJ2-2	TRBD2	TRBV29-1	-	CSVDLAGGGGGELFF	TGCAGCGTTGATCTCGCAGGCGGCGGGGGCGGGGAGCTGTTTTTT
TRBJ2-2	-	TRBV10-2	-	CASSLSGPTGELFF	TGCGCCAGCAGTTTGAGCGGCCCCACCGGGGAGCTGTTTTTT
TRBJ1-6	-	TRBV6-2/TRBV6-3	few	CASSPTLAGNSPLHF	TGTGCCAGCAGTCCGACCCTGGCGGGGAATTCACCCCTCCACTTT
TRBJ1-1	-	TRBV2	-	CASSTPQTVNTEAFF	TGTGCCAGCAGTACCCCCCAAACGGTGAACACTGAAGCTTTCTTT
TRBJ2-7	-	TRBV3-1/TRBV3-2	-	CASSHLRGYEQYF	TGTGCCAGCAGCCATCTCAGGGGCTACGAGCAGTACTTC
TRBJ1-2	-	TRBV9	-	CASSVRMAGGYTF	TGTGCCAGCAGCGTACGGATGGCAGGTGGCTACACCTTC
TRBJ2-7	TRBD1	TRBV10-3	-	CAISRSPGQGPYEQYF	TGTGCCATCAGCCGCTCTCCGGGACAGGGTCCCTACGAGCAGTACTTC
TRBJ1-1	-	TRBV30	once	CAWSVRGGTEAFF	TGTGCCTGGAGTGTAAGGGGGGGGACTGAAGCTTTCTTT
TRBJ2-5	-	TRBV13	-	CASSQDSLQETQYF	TGTGCCAGCAGCCAGGACAGTCTCCAAGAGACCCAGTACTTC
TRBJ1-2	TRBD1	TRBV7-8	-	CASSPTGQVDYGYTF	TGTGCCAGCAGCCCCACGGGACAGGTAGACTATGGCTACACCTTC
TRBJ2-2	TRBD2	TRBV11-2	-	CASSLGLAGAPTGELFF	TGTGCCAGCAGCTTAGGGCTAGCGGGGGCCCCAACCGGGGAGCTGTTTTTT